A single sample is the source of the 9 T cell receptor beta chains below, sequenced in a study of blood T cell repertoires in COVID-19. Produced via immunoSEQ multiplex PCR; TCRdb's table is partial and in-frame only. The sample yields over 70,000 clones, 65% to 80% seen once. Sequencing used peripheral blood. The source of these receptors is a human donor in a cohort sampled during active COVID-19.

The V and J genes are TRBV5-6 and TRBJ2-1; D uncertain. V dropped 5 bases and J dropped 4 bases, with 13 bases sitting between them. The CDR3 is made up of 14 amino acids. In germline, CDR1 is SGHDT, CDR2 YYEEEE. For the CDR3, the DNA is TGTGCCAGCAGTCGAGCAGCGTTTTACAATGAGCAGTTCTTC. This translates into CASSRAAFYNEQFF.

The chain combines TRBV28 with TRBJ2-2; 9 bases fit TRBD1. The CDR3 is 15 amino acids. The V gene end was trimmed by 6 bases and the J gene end by 7 bases; junction bases not matched to a gene: 9. Germline CDR1 is MDHEN and CDR2 is SYDVKM. The CDR3 DNA follows: TGTGCCAGCAGAACACAGGGGGCGTCGGTCGGGGAGCTGTTTTTT. This gives the protein CASRTQGASVGELFF.

This chain links TRBV7-2 with TRBJ2-3, with D possibly matching TRBD1 (6 bases). V was shortened by 4 bases and J by 7 bases, with 15 bases between the two germline ends. CDR3 length equals 14 residues. The germline V gene encodes CDR1 SGHTA and CDR2 FQGNSA. The CDR3 reads CASSSTPGVYTQYF. In nucleotides, the CDR3 is TGTGCCAGCAGCTCCACCCCAGGGGTTTATACGCAGTATTTT.

This clone turned up a few times. The CDR3 DNA follows: TGTGCCTGGGGCGACAGGGAGGCTTTCTTT. Amino acid sequence: CAWGDREAFF. J is TRBJ1-1 and V is TRBV30; the match to TRBD1 covers 7 bases. Germline V gives CDR1 GTSNPN, CDR2 SVGIG (reference sequence). The CDR3 consists of 10 residues. Trimming took 5 bases from V and 11 from J; bases not matched to a gene: 5.

The sample holds one count of this clone. The rearrangement joins TRBV28 to TRBJ2-7, with D perhaps TRBD2 (5 bases). Germline V gene sequence: CDR1 MDHEN, CDR2 SYDVKM. V gave up 3 bases and J gave up 0 bases, with 12 bases separating them. The CDR3 length is 15 residues. The CDR3 DNA reads as TGTGCCAGCAGTTTGCCTCGGGATAGCTCCTACGAGCAGTACTTC. It encodes CASSLPRDSSYEQYF.

Ten or more counts support this clone. The J gene is TRBJ2-2, the V gene TRBV7-2; unclear D gene. The CDR3 runs to 15 residues. In germline, CDR1 is SGHTA, CDR2 FQGNSA. V shed 1 base and J shed 5 bases, with 11 bases lying between them. The chain's CDR3 is CASSLDGTRTGELFF. The CDR3 DNA reads as TGTGCCAGCAGCTTAGATGGTACGAGGACCGGGGAGCTGTTTTTT.

This clone was seen only a few times. The chain links TRBV7-9 to TRBJ2-1; D is ambiguous. The CDR3 totals 13 residues. Germline assignment: CDR1 SEHNR and CDR2 FQNEAQ (reference sequence). V was trimmed by 5 bases and J by 1 base, leaving 6 bases between them. CDR3 in DNA: TGTGCCAGCAGCCCCCGGTCCTACAATGAGCAGTTCTTC. Amino acid sequence: CASSPRSYNEQFF. Filled out from reference TRBV7-9 and TRBJ2-1, the complete variable domain reads DTGVSQNPRHKITKRGQNVTFRCDPISEHNRLYWYRQTLGQGPEFLTYFQNEAQLEKSRLLSDRFSAERPKGSFSTLEIQRTEQGDSAMYLCASSPRSYNEQFFGPGTRLTVL.

The CDR3 DNA sequence: TGTGCCAGCAGCGCGCGCACTAGCGGCCAGGAGCAGTTCTTC. Translation: CASSARTSGQEQFF. The chain recombines TRBV7-2 with TRBJ2-1, with 8 bases lining up with TRBD2. From germline, CDR1 is SGHTA and CDR2 FQGNSA. Trimming cost V 5 bases and J 10 bases; bases outside gene matches: 10. The CDR3 runs 14 residues.

This sequence joins TRBV2 and TRBJ2-7, with 7 bases that match TRBD1. The V segment lost 6 bases and the J segment 5 bases; nucleotides outside the gene matches: 10. Per germline, CDR1 SNHLY and CDR2 FYNNEI. This CDR3 is built from 14 residues. The chain's CDR3 is CASRQGQFSDEQYF. The CDR3 DNA reads TGTGCCAGCAGGCAGGGACAGTTCAGCGACGAGCAGTACTTC.